These T cell receptor beta chains were read from a single sample in a study of Ad26.COV2.S vaccination and SARS-CoV-2 variants. Measured with immunoSEQ multiplex PCR; TCRdb has only the in-frame clones, and not every one. The data contain under 300,000 clones, around 90% of them singletons. Sequencing used peripheral blood, obtained in a trial of Ad26.COV2.S vaccine versus placebo. Source of these receptors: a person between 18 and 59 years old who received the Ad26.COV2.S COVID-19 vaccine or a placebo. The CDR3 runs from the conserved cysteine through the conserved F or W. The D gene is left open where the match is weak. Expanded clones are given a class, and other clones once, few, many or no size at all.

d_call j_call v_call clone_size cdr3_aa cdr3_nt
TRBD2 TRBJ2-3 TRBV7-9 - CASRYLGLAGEGTQYF TGTGCCAGCAGGTACCTGGGACTAGCGGGAGAGGGGACGCAGTATTTT
- TRBJ2-2 TRBV7-2 - CASSQWGGRTGELFF TGTGCCAGCAGCCAGTGGGGGGGGCGCACCGGGGAGCTGTTTTTT
- TRBJ1-4 TRBV5-1 - CASSYGTTEKLFF TGCGCCAGCAGCTACGGGACGACTGAAAAACTGTTTTTT
- TRBJ1-5 TRBV5-8 - CASIRGGRDLPYQPQHF TGTGCCAGCATCCGGGGGGGCAGGGACCTCCCTTATCAGCCCCAGCATTTT
- TRBJ2-3 TRBV3-1/TRBV3-2 - CASSRLGGMVTDTQYF TGTGCCAGCAGCCGTCTCGGAGGTATGGTGACAGATACGCAGTATTTT
TRBD1 TRBJ1-6 TRBV3-1/TRBV3-2 once CASNQDRATPLHF TGTGCCAGCAACCAGGACAGGGCGACACCCCTCCACTTT
TRBD2 TRBJ2-1 TRBV7-3 few CASSAKRGLAANEQFF TGTGCCAGCAGCGCCAAGCGGGGACTAGCTGCCAATGAGCAGTTCTTC
- TRBJ2-6 TRBV6-5 once CASSSFSGANVLTF TGTGCCAGCAGCTCCTTCTCTGGGGCCAACGTCCTGACTTTC
- TRBJ2-3 TRBV15 once CATSRGNSGPTDTQYF TGTGCCACCAGCAGAGGGAACTCGGGCCCCACAGATACGCAGTATTTT
TRBD1 TRBJ1-2 TRBV4-1 - CASSQGALDRGRGYTF TGCGCCAGCAGCCAAGGGGCCCTGGACAGGGGACGGGGCTACACCTTC
- TRBJ1-2 TRBV19 once CASSMPRTLYGYTF TGTGCCAGTAGTATGCCAAGGACCCTCTATGGCTACACCTTC
TRBD1 TRBJ1-6 TRBV30 - CAWRQGLYSPLHF TGTGCCTGGAGACAGGGGTTGTATTCACCCCTCCACTTT
TRBD1 TRBJ2-6 TRBV6-2/TRBV6-3 - CASSRMGDRPPPGANVLTF TGTGCCAGCAGTCGGATGGGGGACAGGCCGCCTCCTGGGGCCAACGTCCTGACTTTC
- TRBJ2-7 TRBV4-2 - CASSQGSGGYEQYF TGTGCCAGCAGCCAAGGGTCCGGGGGCTACGAGCAGTACTTC
- TRBJ1-1 TRBV6-5 - CASTYKGANTEAFF TGTGCCAGCACCTATAAAGGGGCGAACACTGAAGCTTTCTTT
- TRBJ2-3 TRBV7-6 - CASSLGDTDTQYF TGTGCCAGCAGCTTGGGTGACACAGATACGCAGTATTTT
- TRBJ2-1 TRBV19 - CASSTRGSRSYNEQFF TGTGCCAGTAGTACAAGGGGTTCCCGCTCCTACAATGAGCAGTTCTTC
TRBD1 TRBJ2-5 TRBV7-9 - CASSPATGQGRGETQYF TGTGCCAGCAGCCCCGCGACGGGACAGGGTAGAGGAGAGACCCAGTACTTC
- TRBJ1-2 TRBV5-4 - CASSPGTSYGYTF TGTGCCAGCAGCCCCGGGACATCCTATGGCTACACCTTC
- TRBJ1-6 TRBV6-6 - CASSYRRSSYNSPLHF TGTGCCAGCAGTTACCGACGGAGCTCCTATAATTCACCCCTCCACTTT
TRBD2 TRBJ2-3 TRBV5-1 - CASSLGPSGASTDTQYF TGCGCCAGCAGCTTGGGTCCTAGCGGGGCATCCACAGATACGCAGTATTTT
- TRBJ1-1 TRBV18 once CASSPPPGVGVNTEAFF TGTGCCAGCTCACCACCTCCCGGAGTTGGAGTGAACACTGAAGCTTTCTTT
TRBD2 TRBJ2-3 TRBV5-1 - CASSFTSDSTDTQYF TGCGCCAGCAGCTTTACTAGCGATAGCACAGATACGCAGTATTTT
- TRBJ1-1 TRBV6-5 - CASREGGYTEAFF TGTGCCAGCAGGGAGGGGGGTTACACTGAAGCTTTCTTT